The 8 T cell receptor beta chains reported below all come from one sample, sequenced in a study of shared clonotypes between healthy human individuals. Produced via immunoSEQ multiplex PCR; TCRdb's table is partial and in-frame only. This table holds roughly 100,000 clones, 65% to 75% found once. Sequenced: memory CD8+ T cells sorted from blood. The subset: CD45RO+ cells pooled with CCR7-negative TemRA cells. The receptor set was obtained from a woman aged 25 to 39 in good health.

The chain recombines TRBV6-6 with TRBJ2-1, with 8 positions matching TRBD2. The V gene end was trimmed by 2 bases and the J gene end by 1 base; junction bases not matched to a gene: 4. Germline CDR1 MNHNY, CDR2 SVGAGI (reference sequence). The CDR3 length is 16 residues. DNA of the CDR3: TGTGCCAGCAGTTACGCAGGACTAGCTTCCTACAATGAGCAGTTCTTC. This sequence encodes CASSYAGLASYNEQFF.

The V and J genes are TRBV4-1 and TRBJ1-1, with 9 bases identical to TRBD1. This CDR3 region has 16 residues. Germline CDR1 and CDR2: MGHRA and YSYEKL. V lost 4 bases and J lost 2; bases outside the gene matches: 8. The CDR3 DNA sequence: TGCGCCAGCAGCCTGGGACAGGGACGTCTTAACACTGAAGCTTTCTTT. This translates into CASSLGQGRLNTEAFF.

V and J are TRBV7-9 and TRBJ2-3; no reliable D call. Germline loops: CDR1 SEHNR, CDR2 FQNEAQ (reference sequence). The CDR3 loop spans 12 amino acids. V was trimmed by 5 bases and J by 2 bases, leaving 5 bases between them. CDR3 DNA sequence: TGTGCCAGCAGCCTAATCACAGATACGCAGTATTTT. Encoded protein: CASSLITDTQYF.

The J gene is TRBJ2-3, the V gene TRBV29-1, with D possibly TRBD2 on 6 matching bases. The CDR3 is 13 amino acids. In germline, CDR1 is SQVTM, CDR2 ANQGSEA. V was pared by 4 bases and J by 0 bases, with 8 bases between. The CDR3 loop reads CSVARDSTDTQYF. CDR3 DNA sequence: TGCAGCGTTGCGCGGGATAGCACAGATACGCAGTATTTT.

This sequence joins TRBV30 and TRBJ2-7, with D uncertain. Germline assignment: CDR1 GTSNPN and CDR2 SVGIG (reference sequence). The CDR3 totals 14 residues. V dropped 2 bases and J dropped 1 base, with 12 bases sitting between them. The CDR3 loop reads CAWSTWTDSYEQYF. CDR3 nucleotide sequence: TGTGCCTGGAGTACTTGGACGGATTCCTACGAGCAGTACTTC.

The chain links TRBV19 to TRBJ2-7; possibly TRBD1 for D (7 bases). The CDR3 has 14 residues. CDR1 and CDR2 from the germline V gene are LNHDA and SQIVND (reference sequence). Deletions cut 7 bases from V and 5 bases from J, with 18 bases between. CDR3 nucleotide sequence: TGTGCCAGTAAGTCTCATACAGGGGAGGACGAGCAGTACTTC. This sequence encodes CASKSHTGEDEQYF.

The CDR3 sequence is CASSMDRGNEQFF. The CDR3, as DNA: TGTGCCAGCAGCATGGACAGGGGGAATGAGCAGTTCTTC. The chain uses TRBV7-8 and TRBJ2-1, with 10 bases identical to TRBD1. The CDR3 sequence is 13 residues long. The J segment lost 7 bases and the V segment lost 5 bases, leaving 2 bases of the junction unmatched. CDR1 SGHVS and CDR2 FQNEAQ come from the germline V gene. Complete variable domain (other parts from reference TRBV7-8 and TRBJ2-1): GAGVSQSPRYKVAKRGQDVALRCDPISGHVSLFWYQQALGQGPEFLTYFQNEAQLDKSGLPSDRFFAERPEGSVSTLKIQRTQQEDSAVYLCASSMDRGNEQFFGPGTRLTVL.

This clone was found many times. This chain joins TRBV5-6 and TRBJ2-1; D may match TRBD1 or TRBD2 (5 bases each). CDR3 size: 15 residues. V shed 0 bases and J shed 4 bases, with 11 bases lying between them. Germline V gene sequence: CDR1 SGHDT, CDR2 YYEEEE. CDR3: CASSLVRDGYNEQFF. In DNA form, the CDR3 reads TGTGCCAGCAGCTTGGTCCGGGACGGGTACAATGAGCAGTTCTTC.